These T cell receptor beta chains were read from a single sample in a study of cytomegalovirus exposure and HLA in healthy donors. Here immunoSEQ multiplex PCR was the method, and the copy in TCRdb shows in-frame clones only, minus some. This table has about 100,000 clones, about 83% appearing once. Sequencing used PBMCs. The receptors stem from a female donor in good health and CMV-seropositive. The CDR3 runs from the conserved cysteine through the conserved F or W. D genes are given only for firm matches. A clone size is listed for some rows: how often the clone was seen (once, few, many), or a class if it is expanded.

CASSTSKRELFF,TGTGCCAGCAGTACTTCTAAAAGGGAGCTGTTTTTT,NA,12,TRBJ2-2,TRBV28,NA
CASSFRYEQYF,TGTGCCAGCAGCTTTAGATATGAGCAGTACTTC,NA,11,TRBJ2-7,TRBV11-2,NA
CASSHTGNQPQHF,TGTGCCAGCAGCCATACAGGCAATCAGCCCCAGCATTTT,NA,13,TRBJ1-5,TRBV14,NA
CASSQEWTSGVVSYNEQFF,TGCGCCAGCAGCCAAGAATGGACTAGCGGGGTTGTTTCCTACAATGAGCAGTTCTTC,TRBD2,19,TRBJ2-1,TRBV4-1,few
CASSKPGLGWVGYTF,TGTGCCAGCAGTAAACCGGGATTAGGGTGGGTTGGCTACACCTTC,NA,15,TRBJ1-2,TRBV6-1,NA
CASSVERYRGTGELFF,TGTGCCAGCAGCGTCGAAAGGTATAGGGGCACCGGGGAGCTGTTTTTT,NA,16,TRBJ2-2,TRBV9,NA
CATSSRDRGFTGANVLTF,TGTGCCACCAGCAGTCGGGACAGGGGCTTTACTGGGGCCAACGTCCTGACTTTC,TRBD1,18,TRBJ2-6,TRBV15,few
CASSYSRLPNEQFF,TGTGCCAGCAGTTACTCCCGACTGCCCAATGAGCAGTTCTTC,NA,14,TRBJ2-1,TRBV6-5,NA
CATSRVAGGPDEQFF,TGTGCCACCAGCAGAGTGGCGGGGGGGCCGGATGAGCAGTTCTTC,TRBD2,15,TRBJ2-1,TRBV15,NA
CASSHTSVPRKFF,TGTGCCAGCAGCCACACGTCAGTCCCTAGGAAGTTCTTC,NA,13,TRBJ2-1,TRBV7-2,NA
CASSGDRGSQETQYF,TGTGCCAGCAGTGGGGACAGGGGTTCACAAGAGACCCAGTACTTC,TRBD1,15,TRBJ2-5,TRBV2,NA
CASRYPGAGNTIYF,TGTGCCAGCAGATACCCCGGAGCTGGAAACACCATATATTTT,NA,14,TRBJ1-3,TRBV28,NA
CASSPSRLAGGRRLYNEQFF,TGTGCCAGCAGTCCCTCTAGGCTAGCGGGGGGCCGCCGGCTGTACAATGAGCAGTTCTTC,TRBD2,20,TRBJ2-1,TRBV2,NA
CASSQQWRTLQETQYF,TGCGCCAGCAGCCAGCAGTGGAGAACTCTCCAAGAGACCCAGTACTTC,NA,16,TRBJ2-5,TRBV4-1,NA
CASSLVWTAAVTYEQYF,TGTGCCAGCAGCTTGGTATGGACAGCCGCCGTAACCTACGAGCAGTACTTC,NA,17,TRBJ2-7,TRBV5-5,NA
CASGLVGGGRAGANVLTF,TGTGCTAGTGGTTTGGTAGGCGGGGGTCGCGCTGGGGCCAACGTCCTGACTTTC,TRBD2,18,TRBJ2-6,TRBV12-5,NA
CATSGSGTGNSYEQYF,TGTGCCACCAGCGGAAGCGGAACAGGGAATTCCTACGAGCAGTACTTC,NA,16,TRBJ2-7,TRBV15,NA
CASSQVGRNTEAFF,TGCGCCAGCAGCCAAGTCGGGAGGAACACTGAAGCTTTCTTT,NA,14,TRBJ1-1,TRBV4-1,NA
CASRPPRGGQPQHF,TGTGCCAGCAGACCTCCCCGGGGGGGACAGCCCCAGCATTTT,NA,14,TRBJ1-5,TRBV28,NA
CASSYSRDSTGELFF,TGTGCCAGCAGTTACTCCCGCGACAGCACCGGGGAGCTGTTTTTT,NA,15,TRBJ2-2,TRBV6-5,NA
CASSLMTANTEAFF,TGCGCCAGCAGCTTGATGACAGCGAACACTGAAGCTTTCTTT,NA,14,TRBJ1-1,TRBV5-1,NA
CASSIVIARGLYVYEQYF,TGTGCCAGTAGTATCGTTATAGCGAGAGGGCTATATGTCTACGAGCAGTACTTC,NA,18,TRBJ2-7,TRBV19,few
CASSYSRGGASDTQYF,TGTGCCAGCAGTTACTCTCGCGGGGGGGCCTCAGATACGCAGTATTTT,TRBD2,16,TRBJ2-3,TRBV6-5,NA
CASSFGPQETQYF,TGTGCCAGCAGTTTTGGCCCCCAAGAGACCCAGTACTTC,NA,13,TRBJ2-5,TRBV28,once
CARPGTHKNYEQYF,TGCGCCAGACCCGGGACTCACAAAAACTACGAGCAGTACTTC,NA,14,TRBJ2-7,TRBV5-1,NA
CASTLGQGVFFGNGPQHF,TGTGCCAGCACCCTGGGGCAGGGGGTTTTCTTCGGTAATGGGCCCCAGCATTTT,TRBD1,18,TRBJ1-5,TRBV27,NA
CAYKFGGGTDTQYF,TGTGCCTACAAATTCGGGGGGGGCACAGATACGCAGTATTTT,TRBD2,14,TRBJ2-3,TRBV30,NA
CASSLAPQSTGTGELFF,TGCGCCAGCAGCTTGGCCCCGCAGAGTACAGGCACCGGGGAGCTGTTTTTT,NA,17,TRBJ2-2,TRBV5-1,NA
CASSPSAAYEQYF,TGTGCCAGCTCACCATCGGCGGCCTACGAGCAGTACTTC,NA,13,TRBJ2-7,TRBV18,NA
CSARRDIEAFF,TGCAGTGCTAGACGGGACATTGAAGCTTTCTTT,NA,11,TRBJ1-1,TRBV20-1,NA
CAWSVLRWTEAFF,TGTGCCTGGAGTGTACTGCGGTGGACTGAAGCTTTCTTT,NA,13,TRBJ1-1,TRBV30,NA
CASSPGLSSYEQYF,TGTGCCAGCTCCCCGGGTTTATCCTCCTACGAGCAGTACTTC,NA,14,TRBJ2-7,TRBV18,NA
CASSSDSLTEAFF,TGTGCCAGCAGCTCGGACAGTTTGACTGAAGCTTTCTTT,NA,13,TRBJ1-1,TRBV6-6,NA
CASSLSGTGVYGYTF,TGTGCCAGCAGTTTATCCGGGACAGGGGTATATGGCTACACCTTC,TRBD1,15,TRBJ1-2,TRBV27,once
CASSPYSGGEFF,TGTGCCAGCAGCCCTTATAGCGGGGGGGAGTTCTTC,TRBD2,12,TRBJ2-1,TRBV4-2,NA
CASIPTGGPGNEQFF,TGCGCCAGCATCCCAACGGGGGGGCCGGGCAATGAGCAGTTCTTC,TRBD2,15,TRBJ2-1,TRBV5-1,NA
CAWSARGTGARTDTQYF,TGTGCCTGGAGCGCCCGTGGGACGGGAGCCCGCACAGATACGCAGTATTTT,NA,17,TRBJ2-3,TRBV30,once
CASAPEGGLNTEAFF,TGTGCCTCCGCCCCGGAGGGGGGACTAAACACTGAAGCTTTCTTT,NA,15,TRBJ1-1,TRBV6-1,NA
CATSAEQGFGAQHF,TGTGCCACCAGCGCAGAACAGGGGTTCGGGGCCCAGCATTTT,TRBD1,14,TRBJ1-5,TRBV15,NA
CASSVRDRASSYNEQFF,TGTGCCAGCAGCGTCCGGGACAGGGCTAGCTCCTACAATGAGCAGTTCTTC,TRBD1,17,TRBJ2-1,TRBV9,NA
CASSPGAYEQYF,TGTGCCAGCAGTCCGGGGGCCTACGAGCAGTACTTC,NA,12,TRBJ2-7,TRBV7-2,NA
CASSLQGASIYGYTF,TGTGCCAGCAGCCTCCAGGGGGCGAGTATCTATGGCTACACCTTC,TRBD1,15,TRBJ1-2,TRBV9,NA
CASSHRPDRNTEAFF,TGCGCCAGCAGCCACCGACCGGACAGGAACACTGAAGCTTTCTTT,NA,15,TRBJ1-1,TRBV4-1,NA
CASSSGRADEKLFF,TGCGCCAGCAGCTCCGGGAGAGCGGATGAAAAACTGTTTTTT,NA,14,TRBJ1-4,TRBV5-1,NA
CASSQWDKKNIQYF,TGTGCCAGCAGCCAATGGGACAAGAAAAACATTCAGTACTTC,NA,14,TRBJ2-4,TRBV14,NA
CASSFGGDNTGELFF,TGTGCCAGCAGCTTTGGCGGGGACAACACCGGGGAGCTGTTTTTT,NA,15,TRBJ2-2,TRBV11-3,NA
CASSVVPGGQETQYF,TGTGCCAGCAGCGTAGTCCCCGGAGGGCAAGAGACCCAGTACTTC,NA,15,TRBJ2-5,TRBV9,NA
CASSPSGMGETQYF,TGTGCCAGCTCACCCTCAGGGATGGGAGAGACCCAGTACTTC,NA,14,TRBJ2-5,TRBV18,NA
CASSKVGRACGNQPQHF,TGTGCCAGCAGCAAAGTTGGCAGGGCATGCGGCAATCAGCCCCAGCATTTT,NA,17,TRBJ1-5,TRBV21-1,NA
CASSLQTRVNTEAFF,TGTGCCAGCAGTTTACAGACTCGGGTGAACACTGAAGCTTTCTTT,NA,15,TRBJ1-1,TRBV28,NA
CASSYLRENTEAFF,TGTGCCAGCAGTTACCTCCGGGAGAACACTGAAGCTTTCTTT,NA,14,TRBJ1-1,TRBV6-6,NA
CASSLRLAGFSYNEQFF,TGTGCCAGCAGCTTAAGACTAGCGGGTTTCTCCTACAATGAGCAGTTCTTC,TRBD2,17,TRBJ2-1,TRBV7-2,NA
CSATQGGERNF,TGCAGCGCTACCCAAGGAGGTGAGCGGAACTTC,NA,11,TRBJ2-7,TRBV29-1,NA
CASSSGFLTPVRETQYF,TGCGCCAGCAGCTCCGGGTTCTTAACGCCCGTCCGGGAGACCCAGTACTTC,NA,17,TRBJ2-5,TRBV5-1,once